This T cell receptor beta chain was identified during a study of a mutant IDH1 vaccine in newly diagnosed glioma. About the research overall: Most had both radiotherapy and temozolomide beforehand; others had only one. Regarding the study as a whole: Among top peripheral T cell clonotypes, changes seemed unrelated to pseudoprogression.

Details on this clone: What it binds is not known.

Described time point: week 23, last vaccination. A 20-mer mutant IDH1 peptide at 300 ug was injected subcutaneously with topical imiquimod. The assay was immunoSEQ multiplex PCR, and TCRdb's table has in-frame clones only and misses some. Of over 45,000 clones listed, 75% to 90% were seen once; the top ten hold 5% to 7.5%. CDR1 is MNHEY, CDR2 SVGAGI, per germline. The CDR3 covers 13 residues. The V end was cut by 6 bases, the J end by 1 base, with 9 bases between. This sample comprised PBMCs, obtained from a glioma patient whose treatment included an IDH1 peptide vaccine. The receptor was isolated from a man in his forties with glioma. The rearrangement links TRBV6-5 to TRBJ1-2; D might be TRBD1 (5 bases). This CDR3 reads CASRMDINYGYTF. DNA of the CDR3: TGTGCCAGCAGGATGGACATTAACTATGGCTACACCTTC.